Listed below are T cell receptor beta chains from one sample, sequenced in a study of blood T cell repertoires in COVID-19. The data were produced by immunoSEQ multiplex PCR, yet TCRdb's version contains in-frame clones alone and is incomplete. The sample yields roughly 160,000 clones, about 83% seen once. The sample comprised peripheral blood. The origin of the receptors is a woman aged 65 to 85 with COVID-19, enrolled during active disease. The CDR3 runs from the conserved cysteine through the conserved F or W. A D gene is named only where the DNA matches it firmly. Some rows mark clone size as missing; the rest say once, few, many or name a class of expanded clone.

D gene: TRBD1; V gene: TRBV3-1/TRBV3-2; J gene: TRBJ2-2; clone size: once; CDR3 protein: CASSQTGQGAGELFF; CDR3 DNA: TGTGCCAGCAGCCAGACGGGACAGGGGGCCGGGGAGCTGTTTTTT
D gene: NA; V gene: TRBV9; J gene: TRBJ1-1; clone size: NA; CDR3 protein: CASIKPSGRNTEAFF; CDR3 DNA: TGTGCCAGCATCAAGCCGTCCGGGAGGAACACTGAAGCTTTCTTT
D gene: TRBD1; V gene: TRBV7-9; J gene: TRBJ2-3; clone size: NA; CDR3 protein: CASSGDRRSTDTQYF; CDR3 DNA: TGTGCCAGCAGCGGGGACAGGCGAAGCACAGATACGCAGTATTTT
D gene: NA; V gene: TRBV2; J gene: TRBJ2-2; clone size: NA; CDR3 protein: CASSEGRGTGELFF; CDR3 DNA: TGTGCCAGCAGTGAGGGGCGGGGCACCGGGGAGCTGTTTTTT
D gene: NA; V gene: TRBV19; J gene: TRBJ2-5; clone size: NA; CDR3 protein: CASSNGARAAETQYF; CDR3 DNA: TGTGCCAGTAGTAATGGTGCGAGGGCCGCGGAGACCCAGTACTTC
D gene: TRBD1; V gene: TRBV6-6; J gene: TRBJ1-1; clone size: NA; CDR3 protein: CASGRTGGGTEAFF; CDR3 DNA: TGTGCCAGCGGGCGGACAGGGGGCGGCACTGAAGCTTTCTTT
D gene: TRBD1; V gene: TRBV27; J gene: TRBJ1-6; clone size: few; CDR3 protein: CASSQGAAGNSPLHF; CDR3 DNA: TGTGCCAGCAGTCAGGGGGCGGCCGGTAATTCACCCCTCCACTTT
D gene: NA; V gene: TRBV2; J gene: TRBJ1-5; clone size: NA; CDR3 protein: CASSEWAVNQPQHF; CDR3 DNA: TGTGCCAGCAGTGAATGGGCAGTCAATCAGCCCCAGCATTTT
D gene: TRBD2; V gene: TRBV19; J gene: TRBJ2-5; clone size: few; CDR3 protein: CASSRIAGIRETQYF; CDR3 DNA: TGTGCCAGTAGTCGCATAGCGGGGATTAGGGAGACCCAGTACTTC
D gene: NA; V gene: TRBV5-5; J gene: TRBJ2-4; clone size: NA; CDR3 protein: CASSFPALGGGLAKNIQYF; CDR3 DNA: TGTGCCAGCAGCTTCCCGGCCCTAGGGGGGGGCCTAGCCAAAAACATTCAGTACTTC
D gene: TRBD2; V gene: TRBV27; J gene: TRBJ2-7; clone size: NA; CDR3 protein: CASSPGGIAEYF; CDR3 DNA: TGTGCCAGCAGCCCCGGGGGGATTGCTGAGTACTTC
D gene: TRBD2; V gene: TRBV5-3; J gene: TRBJ2-4; clone size: NA; CDR3 protein: CASTPVLAGLAKNIQYF; CDR3 DNA: TGTGCCAGCACCCCTGTTCTAGCGGGGTTAGCCAAAAACATTCAGTACTTC
D gene: NA; V gene: TRBV5-6; J gene: TRBJ2-1; clone size: few; CDR3 protein: CASSPDKGEQFF; CDR3 DNA: TGTGCCAGCAGCCCGGACAAGGGGGAGCAGTTCTTC
D gene: TRBD2; V gene: TRBV6-1; J gene: TRBJ2-2; clone size: NA; CDR3 protein: CASSENLAGAAGELFF; CDR3 DNA: TGTGCCAGCAGTGAAAACCTAGCGGGGGCGGCCGGGGAGCTGTTTTTT
D gene: NA; V gene: TRBV5-4; J gene: TRBJ2-2; clone size: NA; CDR3 protein: CASRSDAGGTRELFF; CDR3 DNA: TGTGCCAGCAGGTCGGATGCCGGGGGAACCCGGGAGCTGTTTTTT
D gene: TRBD2; V gene: TRBV4-2; J gene: TRBJ2-1; clone size: NA; CDR3 protein: CATRGTSGAIYNEQFF; CDR3 DNA: TGTGCCACTAGGGGGACTAGCGGGGCCATTTACAATGAGCAGTTCTTC
D gene: NA; V gene: TRBV5-4; J gene: TRBJ2-5; clone size: NA; CDR3 protein: CASSLAGGPRRETQYF; CDR3 DNA: TGTGCCAGCAGCTTGGCCGGGGGGCCCCGTAGGGAGACCCAGTACTTC
D gene: TRBD1; V gene: TRBV6-4; J gene: TRBJ1-1; clone size: NA; CDR3 protein: CASTLDRGVAEAFF; CDR3 DNA: TGTGCCAGCACCCTGGACAGGGGGGTAGCTGAAGCTTTCTTT
D gene: TRBD1; V gene: TRBV7-2; J gene: TRBJ1-4; clone size: NA; CDR3 protein: CASSLGTATNEKLFF; CDR3 DNA: TGTGCCAGCAGCCTAGGGACAGCAACTAATGAAAAACTGTTTTTT